The entry below describes one TCR beta chain. Its ends do not fully match the called genes, so a read error is possible. This record belongs to a study of molecular identifiers for immune sequencing clone quantification. As previously described, bulk TCR libraries were made using listed TCR primers. TCRdb used MiXCR to reprocess the PCR reads, holding one entry per CDR3 protein. Here the sample spans 400,000 to 600,000 distinct CDR3 sequences, about 25% being singletons. The CDR3 has 15 residues. Germline-derived CDR1 and CDR2 are MNHEY and SVGAGI. Libraries for naive CD8 T cells, which were made from approximately 20,000 to 980,000 sorted cells, drew on 10%, 30% or 50% of the RNA.

Sequencing used naive CD8+ T cells from blood, with Jurkat cell RNA spiked in. Subset described: FACS-sorted CD8+CD4-CCR7+CD45RA+ naive T cells. The TCR comes from a human donor in good health. Some libraries in this study had Jurkat cell RNA spiked in. The gene calls are TRBV6-5 and TRBJ2-3; 7 bases are a match to TRBD2. CDR3 nucleotides: TGTACCAGCAGTTACGGGGGGAGAGGAACAGATACGCAGTATTTT. Its translation: CTSSYGGRGTDTQYF.